A single sample gave rise to the 8 T cell receptor beta chains below, sequenced in a study of high-grade serous ovarian cancer treatment subgroups. Tumor samples were obtained before definitive surgery or chemotherapy. Method: immunoSEQ multiplex PCR; TCRdb's copy keeps in-frame clones and lacks some. The sample lists about 5,000 clones, 75% to 80% seen once, with more than 7.5% in the top ten. The material sequenced was tumor tissue. The source is a human donor with high-grade serous ovarian cancer.

CDR3 coding DNA: TGTGCCAGCAGTGTAGCGGGAGGGTATGTCAATGAGCAGTTCTTC. Translating it yields CASSVAGGYVNEQFF. The rearrangement links TRBV2 to TRBJ2-1; 11 bases map to TRBD2. The CDR3 sequence is 15 residues long. Germline trimming cut 4 bases from V and 6 bases from J; bases unmatched to any gene: 5. Per the germline V gene, CDR1 is SNHLY and CDR2 is FYNNEI.

The rearrangement uses TRBV11-2 and TRBJ1-3; D not resolved. Trimming pared 6 bases from V and 1 base from J, leaving 10 bases between. The germline V gene has CDR1 SGHAT and CDR2 FQNNGV. This CDR3 is built from 14 residues. CDR3 sequence reads: CASSLSASGNTIYF. The CDR3 DNA sequence: TGTGCCAGCAGTCTTAGCGCGTCTGGAAACACCATATATTTT.

The chain recombines TRBV19 with TRBJ2-7, with 7 positions matching TRBD1. CDR3 length: 14 residues. Germline-derived CDR1 and CDR2 are LNHDA and SQIVND (reference sequence). Unmatched junction bases numbered 7, after V lost 3 bases and J lost 5 bases. The CDR3 loop reads CASSITQGRNEQYF. The CDR3 DNA is TGTGCCAGTAGTATCACACAGGGGCGCAACGAGCAGTACTTC.

This sequence joins TRBV6-5 and TRBJ2-7, with D unclear. This CDR3 has 14 residues. Trimming removed 5 bases from V and 5 bases from J, with 16 bases in between. CDR1 and CDR2 from the germline V gene are MNHEY and SVGAGI. CDR3 sequence (DNA): TGTGCCAGCAGTGCTGGTGGGGTCCCACACGAGCAGTACTTC. It specifies CASSAGGVPHEQYF.

This clone was detected once. The CDR3 DNA follows: TGCGCCAGCAGCTTGAAGGGGGGCGCGGACAATGAGCAGTTCTTC. Translated, it gives CASSLKGGADNEQFF. This chain connects TRBV5-1 to TRBJ2-1; possibly TRBD1 or TRBD2 for D (6 bases each). V was cut by 1 base and J by 5 bases, with 13 bases left in between. Per the germline V gene, CDR1 is SGHRS and CDR2 is YFSETQ. The CDR3 runs to 15 residues.

The genes are TRBV30 and TRBJ2-7; D tentatively fits TRBD1 or TRBD2 (5 bases each). V lost 2 bases, J lost 10 bases, and 24 bases lay in between. The CDR3 contains 15 residues. From germline, CDR1 is GTSNPN and CDR2 SVGIG (reference sequence). CDR3 in DNA: TGTGCCTGGAGTCCCCTTCGTGCACAGAGGGGTCTCCAGTACTTC. It yields the protein CAWSPLRAQRGLQYF. Drawing the rest from reference TRBV30 and TRBJ2-7, the complete variable domain is SQTIHQWPATLVQPVGSPLSLECTVEGTSNPNLYWYRQAAGRGLQLLFYSVGIGQISSEVPQNLSASRPQDRQFILSSKKLLLSDSGFYLCAWSPLRAQRGLQYFGPGTRLTVT.

The chain combines TRBV29-1 with TRBJ2-7; the D is unclear. Germline V gene lookup returns CDR1 SQVTM and CDR2 ANQGSEA. V was cut by 3 bases and J by 2 bases, with 11 bases left in between. This CDR3 spans 13 amino acids. CDR3 protein: CSVDSQNAYEQYF. The CDR3 coding sequence is TGCAGCGTTGACAGCCAGAACGCCTACGAGCAGTACTTC.

This chain links TRBV7-8 with TRBJ1-4; D is undetermined. V was shortened by 1 base and J by 0 bases, with 9 bases between the two germline ends. There are 16 residues in the CDR3. CDR1 SGHVS and CDR2 FQNEAQ come from the germline V gene. The DNA of the CDR3 is TGTGCCAGCAGCTTAGTATCAGGAGCAACTAATGAAAAACTGTTTTTT. Translation: CASSLVSGATNEKLFF.